These T cell receptor beta chains were read from a single sample in a study of T cell repertoires in ileal Crohn's disease. Generated by immunoSEQ multiplex PCR, the TCRdb table keeps only in-frame clones and is missing some. The sample holds some 10,000 clones, more than 70% seen once. Material for sequencing was ileal tissue. The receptor source for this set is an adult with Crohn's disease. CDR3s include the opening cysteine and the closing phenylalanine or tryptophan. The order of the fields is V gene, J gene, D gene, clone size, CDR3 DNA, CDR3 protein. D genes are given only for firm matches. Size tells how often a clone was seen (once, few, many) or the class of an expanded clone, and some rows leave it out.

TRBV7-8	TRBJ1-2	TRBD1	NA	TGTGCCAGCAGCTTAGCGACAGGGGGACTCTATGGCTACACCTTC	CASSLATGGLYGYTF
TRBV7-7	TRBJ2-7	TRBD1	few	TGTGCCAGCAGCTTAGACAGGGGGTACGAGCAGTACTTC	CASSLDRGYEQYF
TRBV5-4	TRBJ2-7	NA	once	TGTGCCAGCAGTAAGGAGTCAGGGAACGAGCAGTACTTC	CASSKESGNEQYF
TRBV5-5	TRBJ2-7	NA	NA	TGTGCCAGCAGCTTGGGGGGGCTCGGCTCCTACGAGCAGTACTTC	CASSLGGLGSYEQYF
TRBV18	TRBJ2-1	TRBD1	NA	TGTGCCAGCTCACCGGGACAGGGAGGCAATGAGCAGTTCTTC	CASSPGQGGNEQFF
TRBV5-1	TRBJ2-3	TRBD2	NA	TGCGCCAGCAGCTCGGCTCAGCGGGGGGGCTCGCAGTATTTT	CASSSAQRGGSQYF
TRBV5-1	TRBJ2-1	TRBD2	NA	TGCGCCAGCAGCTTGGGGGAGGGATACGGTGAGCAGTTCTTC	CASSLGEGYGEQFF
TRBV7-9	TRBJ2-3	TRBD2	NA	TGTGCCAGCAGCTTGGCTAGCGGGGTTTCAAAGGATACGCAGTATTTT	CASSLASGVSKDTQYF
TRBV6-6	TRBJ2-7	TRBD1	few	TGTGCCAGCAGTTCAAACCGGGACAGGGTGTCCTACGAGCAGTACTTC	CASSSNRDRVSYEQYF
TRBV2	TRBJ1-6	TRBD1	NA	TGTGCCAGCCGAAAGACAGGGGACTATAATTCACCCCTCCACTTT	CASRKTGDYNSPLHF
TRBV29-1	TRBJ2-1	TRBD2	NA	TGCAGCGCCTCCCCTAGCGGGGGCAACAATGAGCAGTTCTTC	CSASPSGGNNEQFF
TRBV6-1	TRBJ2-1	TRBD2	NA	TGTGCCAGCAGTGACGGAGCGGGGGGGTACAATGAGCAGTTCTTC	CASSDGAGGYNEQFF
TRBV5-1	TRBJ2-1	TRBD2	NA	TGCGCCAGCAGCCCTTTTAGCGGGGGGGCTGGGGAGCAGTTCTTC	CASSPFSGGAGEQFF
TRBV19	TRBJ2-1	TRBD2	NA	TGTGCCAGTACCCCAGGGACTAGCGGGAACAATGAGCAGTTCTTC	CASTPGTSGNNEQFF
TRBV9	TRBJ1-2	TRBD1	NA	TGTGCCAGCAGCGCCCGACAGGGGCGGGGTGGCTACACCTTC	CASSARQGRGGYTF
TRBV6-1	TRBJ2-1	NA	NA	TGTGCCAGCTGGTCAGGGGGACTGTATGAGCAGTTCTTC	CASWSGGLYEQFF
TRBV6-6	TRBJ2-7	NA	NA	TGTGCCAGCAGGGCGGCCAGCTCCTACGAGCAGTACTTC	CASRAASSYEQYF
TRBV6-4	TRBJ2-2	NA	NA	TGTGCCAGCAGTGAAGGGGACACCGGGGAGCTGTTTTTT	CASSEGDTGELFF
TRBV19	TRBJ2-3	TRBD2	NA	TGTGCCAGTATGAGGATAGCGGGGCTAGCAGATACGCAGTATTTT	CASMRIAGLADTQYF
TRBV5-1	TRBJ1-4	NA	NA	TGCGCCAGCAGCCCCAACCAGGCAACTAATGAAAAACTGTTTTTT	CASSPNQATNEKLFF
TRBV7-3	TRBJ2-3	NA	NA	TGTGCCAGCAGCTTAGGGCCAGCTACCACAGATACGCAGTATTTT	CASSLGPATTDTQYF
TRBV2	TRBJ1-5	NA	NA	TGTGCCAGCAGTGAACCAAATCAGCCCCAGCATTTT	CASSEPNQPQHF